This paragraph reports one T cell receptor (beta chain). Produced via immunoSEQ multiplex PCR; TCRdb's table is partial and in-frame only. This table holds about 160,000 clones, 90% to 95% found once. The sample comes from a study of blood T cell repertoires in COVID-19. There are 14 residues in the CDR3. V lost 4 bases to trimming and J lost 10 bases; unmatched junction nucleotides: 7. CDR1 and CDR2 (germline): LNHDA, SQIVND (reference sequence). This chain uses TRBV19 with TRBJ2-2; 9 bases align to TRBD1. This TCR came from a man aged 45-65 years with acute or convalescent COVID-19. The material sequenced was peripheral blood. The CDR3 DNA reads as TGTGCCAGTAGTACGGGACAGGGTTGGGTGGAGCTGTTTTTT. Its protein is CASSTGQGWVELFF.